A selection of T cell receptor beta chains follows, all from one sample in a study of EBV T-cell therapy then PD-1 blockade in nasopharyngeal carcinoma. Their antigen targets remain unknown. Assay used: immunoSEQ multiplex PCR; TCRdb lists only in-frame clones, some missing. The top ten hold approximately 30% of the sample, which has approximately 21,000 clones, under 90% seen once. The material was CD8+ T cells from blood, obtained around day 60 from a patient whose treatment included autologous EBV-specific T cells and nivolumab. The receptor source for this set is a man aged 35 to 55 with nasopharyngeal carcinoma. Each CDR3 is given without its conserved first and last residue. The order of the fields is D gene, V gene, J gene, CDR3 protein. The D gene is left open where the match is weak.

D: NA; V: TRBV27; J: TRBJ2-6; CDR3: ASSSQASSSGANVLT
D: NA; V: TRBV10-1; J: TRBJ1-3; CDR3: ASSEGTAGNTIY
D: NA; V: TRBV7-9; J: TRBJ1-1; CDR3: ASSSLPAEAF
D: NA; V: TRBV4-1; J: TRBJ2-7; CDR3: ASIDTRTDYEQY
D: NA; V: TRBV13; J: TRBJ2-7; CDR3: ASSSGTLTNEQY
D: NA; V: TRBV12-3/TRBV12-4; J: TRBJ1-5; CDR3: ASGKGGQPQH
D: NA; V: TRBV28; J: TRBJ1-2; CDR3: ASSLSAEVPPRGYT
D: NA; V: TRBV19; J: TRBJ2-2; CDR3: ASTPPADAGELF
D: TRBD1; V: TRBV9; J: TRBJ2-5; CDR3: ASSLGQGPETQY
D: TRBD1; V: TRBV7-9; J: TRBJ1-3; CDR3: ASSSDRGNTIY
D: TRBD1; V: TRBV27; J: TRBJ1-5; CDR3: ASSRDRLNQPQH
D: TRBD1; V: TRBV6-2/TRBV6-3; J: TRBJ1-5; CDR3: ASSGQEQRPQH
D: NA; V: TRBV24-1; J: TRBJ1-2; CDR3: ATSQGLYGYT
D: NA; V: TRBV9; J: TRBJ1-2; CDR3: ASSVAGGRGNYGYT
D: NA; V: TRBV30; J: TRBJ1-1; CDR3: AWSVHAEAF
D: NA; V: TRBV4-3; J: TRBJ2-3; CDR3: ASSQADGDTQY
D: NA; V: TRBV27; J: TRBJ2-3; CDR3: ASSPSGQGEFTQY
D: TRBD2; V: TRBV27; J: TRBJ2-7; CDR3: ASSLLAGSEQY
D: TRBD2; V: TRBV12-3/TRBV12-4; J: TRBJ2-1; CDR3: ASSSPGLVGQF
D: NA; V: TRBV6-4; J: TRBJ2-1; CDR3: ASSDSDSNEQF
D: NA; V: TRBV7-9; J: TRBJ2-4; CDR3: ASSPVELGALAKNIQY
D: TRBD2; V: TRBV9; J: TRBJ2-7; CDR3: ASSVSGGAYYEQY
D: NA; V: TRBV19; J: TRBJ1-2; CDR3: ASTRDTYGYT
D: NA; V: TRBV5-4; J: TRBJ1-2; CDR3: ASSSSGNGYGYT
D: TRBD1; V: TRBV5-8; J: TRBJ1-1; CDR3: ASSLVGTALNTEAF
D: TRBD1; V: TRBV27; J: TRBJ1-2; CDR3: ASSLSKTGGGYGYT
D: NA; V: TRBV6-1; J: TRBJ2-5; CDR3: ASSEVRPQETQY
D: NA; V: TRBV4-1; J: TRBJ1-2; CDR3: ASSQEHTSYGYT
D: NA; V: TRBV12-3/TRBV12-4; J: TRBJ1-4; CDR3: ASSFVPDEKLF
D: TRBD1; V: TRBV25-1; J: TRBJ2-2; CDR3: ASSRNRGDTGELF
D: TRBD1; V: TRBV4-3; J: TRBJ2-7; CDR3: ASSLQGGYEQY
D: NA; V: TRBV11-3; J: TRBJ2-2; CDR3: ASSSTNTGELF
D: NA; V: TRBV5-6; J: TRBJ1-5; CDR3: ASSEGEGVQPQH
D: TRBD2; V: TRBV4-3; J: TRBJ2-1; CDR3: ASSQDPGGSYNEQF
D: NA; V: TRBV9; J: TRBJ2-1; CDR3: ASSVAGGSYNEQF
D: NA; V: TRBV18; J: TRBJ2-7; CDR3: ASSPPSGTALYEQY
D: TRBD2; V: TRBV3-1/TRBV3-2; J: TRBJ2-1; CDR3: ASSRLAGGYNEQF
D: TRBD2; V: TRBV6-2/TRBV6-3; J: TRBJ2-3; CDR3: ASSYSSSGGAGTQY
D: NA; V: TRBV5-6; J: TRBJ2-1; CDR3: ASSPVDNYNEQF
D: TRBD1; V: TRBV7-8; J: TRBJ2-7; CDR3: ASSVRWDRAHYEQY
D: NA; V: TRBV9; J: TRBJ1-2; CDR3: ASSVATGWDYGYT
D: NA; V: TRBV9; J: TRBJ1-2; CDR3: ASSVGQDYGYT
D: TRBD1; V: TRBV11-1; J: TRBJ1-1; CDR3: ASIGTGGDTEAF
D: NA; V: TRBV28; J: TRBJ1-5; CDR3: ASSPRGFNQPQH
D: TRBD2; V: TRBV2; J: TRBJ2-3; CDR3: ASSHTSGVQDTQY
D: TRBD1; V: TRBV4-1; J: TRBJ1-3; CDR3: ASSQDLLQGISGNTIY
D: NA; V: TRBV6-5; J: TRBJ2-2; CDR3: ASSPRETGELF
D: NA; V: TRBV6-2/TRBV6-3; J: TRBJ2-1; CDR3: ASSPPSGRSYNEQF